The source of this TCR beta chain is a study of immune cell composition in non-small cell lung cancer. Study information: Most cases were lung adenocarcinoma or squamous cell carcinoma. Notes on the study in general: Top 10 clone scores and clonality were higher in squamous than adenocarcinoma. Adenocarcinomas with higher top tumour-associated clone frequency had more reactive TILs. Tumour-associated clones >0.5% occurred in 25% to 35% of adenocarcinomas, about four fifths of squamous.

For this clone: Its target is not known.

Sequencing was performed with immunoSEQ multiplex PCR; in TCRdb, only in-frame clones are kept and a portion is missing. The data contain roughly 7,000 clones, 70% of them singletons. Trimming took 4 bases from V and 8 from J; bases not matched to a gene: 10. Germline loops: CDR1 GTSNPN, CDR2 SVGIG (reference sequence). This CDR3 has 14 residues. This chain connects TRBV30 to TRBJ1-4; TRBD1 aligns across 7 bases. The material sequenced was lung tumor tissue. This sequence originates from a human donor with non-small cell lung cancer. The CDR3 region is CAWNRGQHLEKLFF. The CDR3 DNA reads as TGTGCCTGGAATAGGGGACAGCACTTAGAAAAACTGTTTTTT. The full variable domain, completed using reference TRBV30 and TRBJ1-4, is SQTIHQWPATLVQPVGSPLSLECTVEGTSNPNLYWYRQAAGRGLQLLFYSVGIGQISSEVPQNLSASRPQDRQFILSSKKLLLSDSGFYLCAWNRGQHLEKLFFGSGTQLSVL.